The clone carrying this TCR beta chain showed up just a few times. This sample was included in a study of blood T cell repertoires in COVID-19. At the level of the study: Samples taken during acute and convalescent COVID-19 were collected in the United States, Italy and Spain. T cells, B-cell-depleted T cells, or PBMCs provided the cDNA or gDNA that served as material.

This table comes from immunoSEQ multiplex PCR, and its TCRdb copy is limited to in-frame clones, with some not included. The data contain under 8,000 clones, more than 65% of them singletons. The CDR3 runs to 14 residues. Looked up from germline, CDR1 is SGHDN and CDR2 is FVKESK. J was trimmed by 3 bases and V by 4 bases; bases with no gene match: 4. The chain combines TRBV14 with TRBJ2-7; 9 nucleotides match TRBD1. Source material: peripheral blood. The sequence was collected from a human donor with active COVID-19. The donor label of this sample is uncertain. The CDR3 loop reads CASSPGTGNYEQYF. Written as DNA, the CDR3 is TGTGCCAGCAGCCCCGGGACAGGGAACTACGAGCAGTACTTC.